The source of this T cell receptor (beta chain) is a study of early T cells in non-severe SARS-CoV-2 infection. Turning to the study itself: Chains were not paired, and sequencing was done on bulk RNA from unsorted whole blood.

Trimming took 4 bases from V and 9 from J; bases not matched to a gene: 7. The germline V gene has CDR1 SQVTM and CDR2 ANQGSEA. The CDR3 extends over 15 amino acids. Points from the study as a whole: Anti-spike CD8 responses were favored by VDJdb matching, which missed private and CD4 specificities.

With regard to this clonotype: The antigen remains unidentified.

Individual cDNA molecules were tagged with unique molecular identifiers, the study reported. TCRdb reanalysed the 5' RACE reads using MiXCR and keeps one entry per CDR3 protein. The sample comprises tens of thousands of distinct CDR3 sequences, 3.9% of which are singletons, and 8% to 10% rests with the top ten. The chain recombines TRBV29-1 with TRBJ2-1; 15 bases map to TRBD2. Sequencing was carried out using whole blood. The sequence was obtained from an adult who was a healthcare worker with PCR-confirmed SARS-CoV-2 infection or an uninfected control (not recorded which). CDR3 sequence: CSVVVGLAGGGEQFF. CDR3 coding DNA: TGCAGCGTTGTGGTGGGACTAGCGGGAGGAGGTGAGCAGTTCTTC.